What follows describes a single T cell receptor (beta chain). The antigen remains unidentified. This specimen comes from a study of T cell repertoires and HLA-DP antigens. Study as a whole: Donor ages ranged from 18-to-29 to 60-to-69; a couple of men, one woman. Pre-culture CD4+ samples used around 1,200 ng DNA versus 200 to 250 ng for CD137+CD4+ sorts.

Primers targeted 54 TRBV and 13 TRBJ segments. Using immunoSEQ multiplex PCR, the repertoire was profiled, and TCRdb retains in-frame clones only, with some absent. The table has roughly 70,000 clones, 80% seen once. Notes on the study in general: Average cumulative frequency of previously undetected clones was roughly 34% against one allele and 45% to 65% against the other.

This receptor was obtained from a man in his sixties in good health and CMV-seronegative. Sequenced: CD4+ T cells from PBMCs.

CDR3 region: CASSQGGRGGTEAFF. The DNA of the CDR3 is TGTGCCAGCAGCCAAGGAGGTCGGGGAGGAACTGAAGCTTTCTTT. The chain has TRBV16 and TRBJ1-1; unclear D gene. Trimming shortened V by 2 bases and J by 5 bases, and 15 bases separated the two germline ends. CDR1 is KGHSY and CDR2 is FQNENV in the germline V gene. The CDR3 is 15 amino acids.